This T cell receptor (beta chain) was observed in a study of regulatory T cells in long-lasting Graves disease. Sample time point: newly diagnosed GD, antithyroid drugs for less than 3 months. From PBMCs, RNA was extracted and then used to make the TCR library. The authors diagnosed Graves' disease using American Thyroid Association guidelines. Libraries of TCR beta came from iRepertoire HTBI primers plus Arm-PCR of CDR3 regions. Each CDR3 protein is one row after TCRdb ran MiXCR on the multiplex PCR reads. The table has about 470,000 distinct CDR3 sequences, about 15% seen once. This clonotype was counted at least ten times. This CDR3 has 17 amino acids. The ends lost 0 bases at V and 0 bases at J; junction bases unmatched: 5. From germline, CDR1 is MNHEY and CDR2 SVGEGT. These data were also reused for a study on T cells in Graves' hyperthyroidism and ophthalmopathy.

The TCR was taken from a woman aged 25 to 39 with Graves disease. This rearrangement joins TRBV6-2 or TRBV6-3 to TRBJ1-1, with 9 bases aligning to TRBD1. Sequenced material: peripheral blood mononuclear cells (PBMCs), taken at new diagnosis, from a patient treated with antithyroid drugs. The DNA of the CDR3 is TGTGCCAGCAGTTACTCGGGACAGGGAGGAATGAACACTGAAGCTTTCTTT. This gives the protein CASSYSGQGGMNTEAFF.